These 29 T cell receptor beta chains were sequenced from one sample in a study of blood T cells in healthy people across ages. PCR was performed a second time for roughly 7 to 11 cycles using a sample-barcoded 5' primer and a J-beta primer mix. MiXCR, run by TCRdb on the 5' RACE reads, gives a single entry per CDR3 protein. The sample lists roughly 1.7 million distinct CDR3 sequences, roughly 32% occurring once. The sample taken for sequencing was blood. The receptors shown here come from a woman under 40 in good health.

This clonotype was found once. This sequence joins TRBV28 and TRBJ2-3; no definite D call. The CDR3 totals 15 residues. The germline V gene encodes CDR1 MDHEN and CDR2 SYDVKM. V was clipped by 8 bases and J by 3 bases, with 18 bases between them. The CDR3 loop reads CASDLSRAATDTQYF. CDR3 coding DNA: TGTGCCAGCGACTTAAGTCGAGCTGCTACAGATACGCAGTATTTT.

This clonotype has a count of ten or more. V gene TRBV7-9 combines with J gene TRBJ2-7; D unresolved. Germline V CDR1 and CDR2: SEHNR, FQNEAQ (reference sequence). V gave up 3 bases and J gave up 0 bases, with 12 bases separating them. The CDR3 totals 15 residues. The CDR3 region is CASSFQPVSSYEQYF. CDR3 nucleotide sequence: TGTGCCAGCAGCTTTCAGCCGGTCTCCTCCTACGAGCAGTACTTC.

This CDR3 is CASSWAHRGGDEQFF. The CDR3 DNA is TGTGCCAGCAGTTGGGCCCACAGGGGAGGCGATGAGCAGTTCTTC. The chain combines TRBV27 with TRBJ2-1, with D perhaps matching TRBD1 (7 bases). Germline V gene lookup returns CDR1 MNHEY and CDR2 SMNVEV (reference sequence). V was pared by 4 bases and J by 8 bases, with 18 bases between. This CDR3 comprises 15 residues.

The V gene is TRBV30, the J gene TRBJ1-2; no clear D. Trimming pared 1 base from V and 2 bases from J, leaving 2 bases between. The germline gives CDR1 GTSNPN, CDR2 SVGIG (reference sequence). The CDR3 contains 11 residues. The CDR3 nucleotides read TGTGCCTGGAGTGACAACTATGGCTACACCTTC. Encoded protein: CAWSDNYGYTF.

This clonotype appeared many times. V usage is TRBV29-1 and J usage is TRBJ2-5; D is ambiguous. CDR1 and CDR2 from the germline V gene are SQVTM and ANQGSEA. V lost 0 bases, J lost 3 bases, and 5 bases lay in between. The CDR3 length is 12 residues. The CDR3 bases are TGCAGCGTTGAAGAACAGAAAGAGACCCAGTACTTC. This sequence encodes CSVEEQKETQYF.

V is TRBV6-1 and J is TRBJ1-2; D gene uncertain. V shed 6 bases and J shed 0 bases, with 11 bases lying between them. The CDR3 totals 14 residues. Germline CDR1 MNHNS, CDR2 SASEGT. CDR3 bases: TGTGCCAGCAGCGTACTCTCCACTAACTATGGCTACACCTTC. Translating it yields CASSVLSTNYGYTF.

This clonotype was counted many times. The rearrangement joins TRBV29-1 to TRBJ2-7; D is perhaps TRBD1 or TRBD2 (5 bases each). The ends were cut back, 3 bases at V and 1 base at J, with 10 bases in the middle. Germline CDR1 and CDR2: SQVTM and ANQGSEA. The CDR3 extends over 13 amino acids. In DNA form, the CDR3 reads TGCAGCGTTGATAGGGGAGAATCCTACGAGCAGTACTTC. Translating gives CSVDRGESYEQYF.

This clonotype has more than one count but fewer than ten. The chain uses TRBV4-2 and TRBJ2-1, with a tentative D call TRBD1 (6 bases). V was pared by 0 bases and J by 5 bases, with 17 bases between. CDR1 LGHNA and CDR2 YNFKEQ come from the germline V gene. The CDR3 length is 17 residues. This chain's CDR3 is CASSQDGDNGLDNEQFF. The CDR3 DNA is TGTGCCAGCAGCCAAGATGGGGACAACGGCCTCGACAATGAGCAGTTCTTC.

The table lists this clonotype with a few counts. This chain connects TRBV5-1 to TRBJ2-5; maybe TRBD1 (6 bases). Trimming cost V 2 bases and J 6 bases, with 14 bases left between them. The CDR3 has 14 amino acids. Per germline, CDR1 SGHRS and CDR2 YFSETQ. The CDR3 protein is CASSLGQKLQTQYF. The CDR3 DNA reads as TGCGCCAGCAGCTTAGGACAGAAGCTTCAGACCCAGTACTTC.

The chain recombines TRBV29-1 with TRBJ2-5; 7 bases align to TRBD2. CDR1 is SQVTM, CDR2 ANQGSEA, per germline. The CDR3 extends over 13 amino acids. After removal of 6 bases from V and 2 bases from J, the junction contained 6 bases not matched to a gene. DNA of the CDR3: TGCAGCGTCCGACTAGCCCTACAAGAGACCCAGTACTTC. This codes for CSVRLALQETQYF.

Details on this clonotype: The junction departs from germline at one end; a sequencing error may be responsible. The chain combines TRBV7-9 with TRBJ1-1, with D uncertain. This CDR3 is 14 amino acids long. Germline V gene data show CDR1 as SEHNR and CDR2 as FQNEAQ (reference sequence). Here the CDR3 reads CASSLDPVGSEALF. Here the CDR3 DNA reads TGTGCCAGCAGCTTAGACCCAGTCGGGTCTGAAGCTCTCTTT.

The table lists this clonotype with a count of one. The chain recombines TRBV7-2 with TRBJ1-4, with 8 bases matching TRBD1. The germline CDR1 and CDR2 sequences are SGHTA and FQGNSA. Trimming removed 5 bases from V and 2 bases from J; junction bases left unmatched: 7. This CDR3 is built from 16 residues. The CDR3 reads CASSPQGGGTNEKLFF. The CDR3 nucleotides read TGTGCCAGCAGCCCACAGGGGGGTGGGACTAATGAAAAACTGTTTTTT.

This clonotype came up once. The chain uses TRBV9 and TRBJ1-2; TRBD1 is a possible D gene (5 bases). This CDR3 has 13 amino acids. Between the trimmed V and J ends, which lost 0 bases and 8 bases, there was a span of 11 bases. Germline CDR1 SGDLS, CDR2 YYNGEE. CDR3: CASSVEGGVGYTF. CDR3 nucleotides: TGTGCCAGCAGCGTAGAAGGAGGGGTGGGCTACACCTTC.

The chain combines TRBV2 with TRBJ1-2; D possibly corresponds to TRBD1 (5 bases). Trimming stripped 2 bases from V and 2 bases from J, with 12 bases between. The germline gives CDR1 SNHLY, CDR2 FYNNEI. CDR3 length: 15 residues. The CDR3, as DNA: TGTGCCAGCAGTGAAAATCCGGGGACGAACTATGGCTACACCTTC. Its protein is CASSENPGTNYGYTF.

This clonotype was recorded only once. This sequence joins TRBV11-2 and TRBJ1-1, with unresolved D. The germline CDR1 and CDR2 sequences are SGHAT and FQNNGV. CDR3 length equals 18 residues. With 0 bases removed from V and 0 bases from J, the gap between germline ends came to 17 bases. This CDR3 is CASSLDQWRGQLNTEAFF. The CDR3 region has the DNA TGTGCCAGCAGCTTAGATCAATGGAGAGGGCAGCTGAACACTGAAGCTTTCTTT.

This chain connects TRBV20-1 to TRBJ2-4; 9 nucleotides match TRBD2. The CDR3 extends over 16 amino acids. Germline V gene lookup returns CDR1 DFQATT and CDR2 SNEGSKA (reference sequence). J gave up 8 bases and V 2 bases, and 13 bases lay outside the gene matches. The CDR3 nucleotides read TGCAGTGCTAGAAAAGCGGGGGGCAGGAACCAGGACATTCAGTACTTC. Translation gives CSARKAGGRNQDIQYF.

This clonotype was counted between two and nine times. The V call is TRBV7-9, the J call TRBJ2-5, with D uncertain. Germline values: CDR1 SEHNR, CDR2 FQNEAQ (reference sequence). The CDR3 totals 12 residues. Between the trimmed V and J ends, which lost 2 bases and 11 bases, there was a span of 12 bases. The CDR3 DNA sequence: TGTGCCAGCAGCTTATCTAGACAACAGCAGTACTTC. Translation gives CASSLSRQQQYF. Full variable domain (remainder filled in from reference TRBV7-9 and TRBJ2-5): DTGVSQNPRHKITKRGQNVTFRCDPISEHNRLYWYRQTLGQGPEFLTYFQNEAQLEKSRLLSDRFSAERPKGSFSTLEIQRTEQGDSAMYLCASSLSRQQQYFGPGTRLLVL.

This clonotype was detected ten times or more. The chain combines TRBV29-1 with TRBJ2-7; TRBD2 matches at 8 bases. V shed 6 bases, J shed 0 bases, and the junction held 10 bases outside the gene matches. CDR1 SQVTM and CDR2 ANQGSEA come from the germline V gene. The CDR3 has 15 residues. CDR3 in DNA: TGCAGCGTGAATACCCCCGGGACTAGCTCCTACGAGCAGTACTTC. It encodes CSVNTPGTSSYEQYF.

This clonotype was detected a few times. The chain carries TRBV20-1 and TRBJ2-7; TRBD2 matches at 12 bases. The germline CDR1 and CDR2 sequences are DFQATT and SNEGSKA (reference sequence). This CDR3 is built from 13 residues. Unmatched junction bases numbered 6, after V lost 5 bases and J lost 7 bases. DNA of the CDR3: TGCAGTGCTTCTAGCGGGAGGGCCGGGGAGCAGTACTTC. Encoded protein: CSASSGRAGEQYF.

There are a few counts of this clonotype. V and J are TRBV5-1 and TRBJ2-5, with 7 bases identical to TRBD2. Germline V CDR1 and CDR2: SGHRS, YFSETQ. The CDR3 sequence is 15 residues long. With 1 base clipped from V and 0 bases from J, the junction kept 3 bases outside the gene matches. The CDR3 nucleotides read TGCGCCAGCAGCTTGATGGGGGGGAACCAAGAGACCCAGTACTTC. Translation: CASSLMGGNQETQYF.

V usage is TRBV27 and J usage is TRBJ2-7; D is perhaps TRBD2 (6 bases). V shed 0 bases and J shed 4 bases, with 16 bases lying between them. From germline, CDR1 is MNHEY and CDR2 SMNVEV (reference sequence). CDR3 length: 16 residues. The chain's CDR3 is CASSLSTYLEGYEQYF. Written as DNA, the CDR3 is TGTGCCAGCAGTTTATCGACCTACCTGGAGGGTTACGAGCAGTACTTC.

This clonotype was seen a few times. V gene TRBV10-3 combines with J gene TRBJ2-2; a weak D match, TRBD1 (6 bases). The germline CDR1 and CDR2 sequences are ENHRY and SYGVKD. This CDR3 spans 15 amino acids. With 3 bases removed from V and 1 base from J, the gap between germline ends came to 9 bases. The CDR3 here is CAISESQGNTGELFF. As DNA, the CDR3 is TGTGCCATCAGTGAATCACAGGGGAACACCGGGGAGCTGTTTTTT.

Points on this clonotype: Given a much more abundant clone one base away, this may be a read error. V gene TRBV29-1 combines with J gene TRBJ2-5; 8 nucleotides align to TRBD1. Germline V gene sequence: CDR1 SQVTM, CDR2 ANQGSEA. Unmatched junction bases numbered 6, after V lost 8 bases and J lost 4 bases. This CDR3 is built from 12 residues. The CDR3 region has the DNA TGCAGCACTGGACAGGGATCAGAGACCCAGTACTTC. It encodes CSTGQGSETQYF.

This clonotype showed up many times. This chain uses TRBV6-2 or TRBV6-3 with TRBJ2-7; 7 bases are shared with TRBD2. The CDR3 totals 19 residues. The V segment lost 6 bases and the J segment 1 base; nucleotides outside the gene matches: 21. Germline values: CDR1 MNHEY, CDR2 SVGEGT. The CDR3 here is CASSHPTGLTWGGSYEQYF. CDR3 DNA: TGTGCCAGCAGCCATCCAACGGGACTCACATGGGGGGGGTCCTACGAGCAGTACTTC.

This clonotype came up a few times. The V gene is TRBV20-1, the J gene TRBJ2-4; 8 bases are shared with TRBD2. The end of the DNA aligns better with TRBJ2-7, so the J call may be wrong. The CDR3 spans 12 residues. The germline CDR1 and CDR2 sequences are DFQATT and SNEGSKA (reference sequence). CDR3 in amino acids: CSAYGGAYEQYF. The CDR3 DNA follows: TGCAGTGCTTACGGGGGGGCTTACGAGCAGTACTTC.

The chain has TRBV29-1 and TRBJ1-2, with 7 bases identical to TRBD1. V lost 8 bases to trimming and J lost 6 bases; unmatched junction nucleotides: 6. Germline V gene lookup returns CDR1 SQVTM and CDR2 ANQGSEA. This CDR3 contains 11 residues. DNA for the CDR3: TGCAGCCTGAGGGGGCTGGATGGCTACACCTTC. Translation gives CSLRGLDGYTF.

This chain links TRBV20-1 with TRBJ2-7; D ambiguous. V was clipped by 4 bases and J by 0 bases, with 16 bases between them. This CDR3 spans 15 amino acids. The germline V gene encodes CDR1 DFQATT and CDR2 SNEGSKA (reference sequence). The CDR3 here is CSANPSAVSSYEQYF. The CDR3 DNA reads TGCAGTGCTAATCCCTCGGCGGTCAGCTCCTACGAGCAGTACTTC.

The chain carries TRBV3-1 and TRBJ2-7; D is possibly TRBD1 (6 bases). CDR1 LGHDT and CDR2 YNNKEL come from the germline V gene (reference sequence). The CDR3 consists of 15 residues. With 0 bases removed from V and 7 bases from J, the gap between germline ends came to 16 bases. The DNA of the CDR3 is TGTGCCAGCAGCCAAGATACGATGGGGGCCGGAGAGCAGTACTTC. This codes for CASSQDTMGAGEQYF.

The V call is TRBV7-2, the J call TRBJ1-2, with D perhaps matching TRBD1 (5 bases). The CDR3 spans 14 residues. Germline CDR1 SGHTA, CDR2 FQGNSA. Trimming removed 7 bases from V and 10 bases from J, with 22 bases in between. DNA of the CDR3: TGTGCCAGCATCCCCGGCGGGGGTGAGGGTGACTACACCTTC. Residues: CASIPGGGEGDYTF.